This T cell receptor (beta chain) was documented in a study of siplizumab effects on memory and regulatory T cells. The V and J ends lost 2 bases and 3 bases respectively, with 11 bases between them. Germline V CDR1 and CDR2: SGHNT, YYREEE (reference sequence). This CDR3 has 15 amino acids. Findings and limits, study-wide: Among sequences traceable to unstimulated CD4+ memory cells, alloreactive ones were significantly reduced by siplizumab. Proliferating Tregs from siplizumab cultures lacked functional confirmation of suppression. Memory cells seemed less diverse than naive T cells, which also seemed major contributors to the alloresponse.

Per sample, 95,000 to 100,000 TCR templates underwent assay. The data were produced by immunoSEQ multiplex PCR, yet TCRdb's version contains in-frame clones alone and is incomplete. Of 100,000 or so clones listed, more than 85% are singletons. As concerns this clone: No antigen is known for it.

The sequenced sample was CD4+ T cells sorted from blood. The clonotype comes from a human donor in good health. Some clones in this sample may be carry-over from other donors' samples. The rearrangement joins TRBV5-4 to TRBJ2-2, with D possibly being TRBD2 (6 bases). CDR3 sequence reads: CASSFGGADTGELFF. DNA for the CDR3: TGTGCCAGCAGCTTCGGGGGTGCGGACACCGGGGAGCTGTTTTTT.